The 3 T cell receptor beta chains reported below all come from one sample, sequenced in a study of cytomegalovirus exposure and HLA in healthy donors. PCR employed 60 Vbeta and 13 Jbeta primers. Repertoires were generated with immunoSEQ multiplex PCR, while TCRdb's copy carries only in-frame clones and drops some. The profile shows 90,000 to 150,000 clones, 65% to 85% of them singletons. Sample: PBMCs. Source of these receptors: a man aged 45 to 65 in good health and CMV-seronegative.

The chain uses TRBV6-6 and TRBJ1-2; D is unresolved. V lost 3 bases to trimming and J lost 2 bases, with 10 bases between them. This CDR3 contains 14 residues. The germline CDR1 and CDR2 sequences are MNHNY and SVGAGI (reference sequence). CDR3 DNA sequence: TGTGCCAGCAGTTATATGGGAGAAAACTATGGCTACACCTTC. Protein sequence: CASSYMGENYGYTF.

The chain employs TRBV5-4 and TRBJ2-5, with D possibly matching TRBD1 (6 bases). CDR3 length: 17 residues. The ends were cut back, 0 bases at V and 2 bases at J, with 17 bases in the middle. The germline V gene encodes CDR1 SGHNT and CDR2 YYREEE (reference sequence). The CDR3 here is CASSLGGGRGLQETQYF. The DNA of the CDR3 is TGTGCCAGCAGCTTGGGAGGCGGCAGGGGCCTTCAAGAGACCCAGTACTTC. Based on the CDR3 plus reference TRBV5-4 and TRBJ2-5, the full variable domain is ETGVTQSPTHLIKTRGQQVTLRCSSQSGHNTVSWYQQALGQGPQFIFQYYREEENGRGNFPPRFSGLQFPNYSSELNVNALELDDSALYLCASSLGGGRGLQETQYFGPGTRLLVL.

The chain couples TRBV11-3 to TRBJ2-7; TRBD1 matches 7 bases. Losses at the gene ends were 5 bases for V and 4 bases for J; bases not matched to a gene: 5. Germline V gene lookup returns CDR1 SGHNT and CDR2 YENEEA. This CDR3 is 13 amino acids long. The CDR3 here is CASSPEQGYEQYF. CDR3 DNA sequence: TGTGCCAGCAGCCCGGAACAGGGGTACGAGCAGTACTTC.